The present entry profiles one T cell receptor beta chain with its context. Its specificity is not known. Germline assignment: CDR1 MDHEN and CDR2 SYDVKM. The CDR3 has 15 amino acids. V lost 0 bases and J lost 6; bases outside the gene matches: 2. The data were obtained in a study of cytomegalovirus exposure and HLA in healthy donors. General study points: Associated with cytomegalovirus, according to the listing, were approximately 160 TCR beta chains.

Sequencing used immunoSEQ multiplex PCR; TCRdb keeps in-frame clones, though not all of them. The sample holds 200,000 to 250,000 clones; 85% to 90% are singletons and the top ten take about 3%. This sequence originates from a woman under 30 in good health and CMV-seronegative. The chain couples TRBV28 to TRBJ2-4; 10 bases align to TRBD2. Specimen: PBMCs. The CDR3 DNA reads TGTGCCAGCAGTTTATGGGGGACTAGCGTAAACATTCAGTACTTC. Its translation is CASSLWGTSVNIQYF.